This T cell receptor beta chain appears in the sequencing data of a study of blood T cell repertoires in COVID-19. Study at large: Samples representing acute and convalescent COVID-19 were sourced from the United States, Italy and Spain. Nucleic acid was either cDNA or gDNA, and it came from T cells, B-cell-depleted T cells, or PBMCs.

In assigning cohorts, the study relied on participant-reported clinical history. Worth noting for this clone: Other DNA variants within this sample encode the same CDR3.

This CDR3 comprises 15 residues. The germline gives CDR1 SGDLS, CDR2 YYNGEE. Losses at the gene ends were 2 bases for V and 3 bases for J; bases not matched to a gene: 4. Authors' data handling: Scientists estimated how many nucleated cells there were by amplifying reference gene primers. TCRdb keeps only in-frame clones here, not all; method: immunoSEQ multiplex PCR. Clone size and the V and J calls come from that table; the DNA yielded D and trimming. Seen here are about 250,000 clones, 65% to 90% observed once, and the top ten hold about 9.3%. This sequence was found in a woman between 45 and 60 years old with acute COVID-19. The sample taken for sequencing was PBMCs or T cells enriched from blood (not recorded which). The gene calls are TRBV9 and TRBJ2-2; TRBD2 agrees at 7 bases. This CDR3 reads CASSVQGGDTGELFF. In DNA form, the CDR3 reads TGTGCCAGCAGCGTTCAGGGAGGGGACACCGGGGAGCTGTTTTTT.